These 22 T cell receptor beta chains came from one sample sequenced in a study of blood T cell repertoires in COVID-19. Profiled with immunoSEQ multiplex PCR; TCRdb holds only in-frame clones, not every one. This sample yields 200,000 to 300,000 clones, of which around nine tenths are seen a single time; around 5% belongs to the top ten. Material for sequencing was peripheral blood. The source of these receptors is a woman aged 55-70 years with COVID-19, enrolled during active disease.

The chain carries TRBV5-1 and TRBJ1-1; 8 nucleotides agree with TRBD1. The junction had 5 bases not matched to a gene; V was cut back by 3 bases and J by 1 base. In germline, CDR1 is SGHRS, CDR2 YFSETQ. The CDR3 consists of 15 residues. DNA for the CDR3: TGCGCCAGCAGCTCGACCGACAGGGGGAACACTGAAGCTTTCTTT. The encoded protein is CASSSTDRGNTEAFF.

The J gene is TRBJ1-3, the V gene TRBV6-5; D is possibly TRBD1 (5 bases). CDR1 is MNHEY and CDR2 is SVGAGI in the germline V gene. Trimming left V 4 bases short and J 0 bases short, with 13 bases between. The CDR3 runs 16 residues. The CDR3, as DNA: TGTGCCAGCAGTTCCCCCACGGGGGTCTCTGGAAACACCATATATTTT. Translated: CASSSPTGVSGNTIYF.

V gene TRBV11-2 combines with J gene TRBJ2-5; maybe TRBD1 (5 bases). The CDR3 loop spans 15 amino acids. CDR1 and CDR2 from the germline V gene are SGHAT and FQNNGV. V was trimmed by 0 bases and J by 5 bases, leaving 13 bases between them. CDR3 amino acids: CASSLDQGAMETQYF. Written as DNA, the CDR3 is TGTGCCAGCAGCTTAGATCAAGGGGCCATGGAGACCCAGTACTTC.

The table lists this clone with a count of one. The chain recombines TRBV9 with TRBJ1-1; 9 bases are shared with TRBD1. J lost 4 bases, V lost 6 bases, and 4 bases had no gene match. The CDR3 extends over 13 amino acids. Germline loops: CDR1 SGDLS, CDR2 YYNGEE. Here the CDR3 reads CASNPGQGTEAFF. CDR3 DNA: TGTGCCAGCAATCCGGGACAGGGCACTGAAGCTTTCTTT.

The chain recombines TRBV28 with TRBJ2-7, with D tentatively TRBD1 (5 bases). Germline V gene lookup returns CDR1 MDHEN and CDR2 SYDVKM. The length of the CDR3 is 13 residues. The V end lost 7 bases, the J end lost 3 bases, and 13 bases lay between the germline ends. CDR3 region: CASTTGHLYEQYF. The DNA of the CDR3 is TGTGCCAGCACTACAGGACATCTCTACGAGCAGTACTTC. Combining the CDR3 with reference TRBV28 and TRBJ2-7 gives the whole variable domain DVKVTQSSRYLVKRTGEKVFLECVQDMDHENMFWYRQDPGLGLRLIYFSYDVKMKEKGDIPEGYSVSREKKERFSLILESASTNQTSMYLCASTTGHLYEQYFGPGTRLTVT.

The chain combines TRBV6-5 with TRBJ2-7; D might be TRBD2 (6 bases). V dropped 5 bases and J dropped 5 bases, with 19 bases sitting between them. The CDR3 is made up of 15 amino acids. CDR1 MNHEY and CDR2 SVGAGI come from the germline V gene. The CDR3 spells CASSPGLAPPDEQYF. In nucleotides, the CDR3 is TGTGCCAGCAGTCCGGGCCTAGCGCCTCCGGACGAGCAGTACTTC.

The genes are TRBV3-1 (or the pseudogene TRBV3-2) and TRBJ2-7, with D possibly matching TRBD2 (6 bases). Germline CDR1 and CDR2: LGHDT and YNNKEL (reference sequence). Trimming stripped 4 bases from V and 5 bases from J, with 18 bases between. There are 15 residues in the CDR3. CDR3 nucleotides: TGTGCCAGCAGCCCCCGGCCCAGACTAGTAGACGAGCAGTACTTC. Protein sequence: CASSPRPRLVDEQYF.

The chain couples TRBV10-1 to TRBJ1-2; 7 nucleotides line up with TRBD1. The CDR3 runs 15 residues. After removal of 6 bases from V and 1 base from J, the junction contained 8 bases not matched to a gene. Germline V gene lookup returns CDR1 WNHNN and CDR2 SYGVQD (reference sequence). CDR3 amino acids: CASRERQGHNYGYTF. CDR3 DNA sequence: TGCGCCAGCAGGGAAAGACAGGGCCATAACTATGGCTACACCTTC.

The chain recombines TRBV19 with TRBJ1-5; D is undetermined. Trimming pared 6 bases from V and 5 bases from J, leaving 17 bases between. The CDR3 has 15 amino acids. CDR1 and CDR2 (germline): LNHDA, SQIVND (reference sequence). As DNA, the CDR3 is TGTGCCAGTAGCAAATTCGGGGTTCAGGATCAGCCCCAGCATTTT. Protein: CASSKFGVQDQPQHF.

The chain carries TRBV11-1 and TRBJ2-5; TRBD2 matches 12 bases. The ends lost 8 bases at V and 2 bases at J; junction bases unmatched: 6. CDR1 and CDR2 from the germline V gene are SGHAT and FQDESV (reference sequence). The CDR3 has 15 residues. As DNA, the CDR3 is TGTGCCAGCTCGACTAGCGGGAGTTTTCAAGAGACCCAGTACTTC. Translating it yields CASSTSGSFQETQYF.

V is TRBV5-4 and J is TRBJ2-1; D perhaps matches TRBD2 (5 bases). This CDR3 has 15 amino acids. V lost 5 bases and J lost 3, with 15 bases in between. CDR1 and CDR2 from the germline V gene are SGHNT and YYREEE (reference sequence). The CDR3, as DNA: TGTGCCAGCAGAGACCGGAACGGGATCTACAATGAGCAGTTCTTC. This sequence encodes CASRDRNGIYNEQFF.

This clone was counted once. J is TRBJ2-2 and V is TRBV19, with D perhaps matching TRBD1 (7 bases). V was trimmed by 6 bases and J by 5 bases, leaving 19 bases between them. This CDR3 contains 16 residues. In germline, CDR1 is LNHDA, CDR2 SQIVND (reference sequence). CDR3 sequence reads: CASSQGGGARTGELFF. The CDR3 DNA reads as TGTGCCAGTAGCCAGGGGGGTGGGGCGAGGACCGGGGAGCTGTTTTTT.

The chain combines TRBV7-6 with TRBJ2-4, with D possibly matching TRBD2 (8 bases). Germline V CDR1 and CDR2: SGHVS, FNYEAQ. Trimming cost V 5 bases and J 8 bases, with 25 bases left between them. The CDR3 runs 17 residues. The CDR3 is CASSNRQGRDSGDIQYF. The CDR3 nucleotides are TGTGCCAGCAGCAACCGACAGGGTAGGGATAGCGGGGACATTCAGTACTTC.

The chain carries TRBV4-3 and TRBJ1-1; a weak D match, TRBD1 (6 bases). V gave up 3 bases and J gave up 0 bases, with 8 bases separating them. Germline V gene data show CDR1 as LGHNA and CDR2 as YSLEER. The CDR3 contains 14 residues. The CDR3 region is CASSQDRMNTEAFF. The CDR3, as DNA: TGCGCCAGCAGCCAGGACAGAATGAACACTGAAGCTTTCTTT.

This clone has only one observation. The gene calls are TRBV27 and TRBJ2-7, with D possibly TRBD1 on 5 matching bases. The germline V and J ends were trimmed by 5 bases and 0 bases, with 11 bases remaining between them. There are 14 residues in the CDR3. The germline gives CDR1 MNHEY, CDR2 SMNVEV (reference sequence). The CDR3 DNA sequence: TGTGCCAGCAGTCCCAGGGTCAGCTCCTACGAGCAGTACTTC. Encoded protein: CASSPRVSSYEQYF.

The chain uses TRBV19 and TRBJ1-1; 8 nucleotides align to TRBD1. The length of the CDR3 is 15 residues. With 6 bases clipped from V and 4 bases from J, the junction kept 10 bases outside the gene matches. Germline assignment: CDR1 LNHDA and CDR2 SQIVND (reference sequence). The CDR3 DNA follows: TGTGCCAGTAGCTCTCGACAGGGGCCGAGCACTGAAGCTTTCTTT. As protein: CASSSRQGPSTEAFF.

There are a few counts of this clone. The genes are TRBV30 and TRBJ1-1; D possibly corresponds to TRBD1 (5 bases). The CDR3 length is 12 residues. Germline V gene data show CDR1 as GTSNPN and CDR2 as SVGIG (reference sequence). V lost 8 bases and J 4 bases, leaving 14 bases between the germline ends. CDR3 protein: CALRGVGTEAFF. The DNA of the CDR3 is TGTGCCCTGCGGGGGGTTGGCACTGAAGCTTTCTTT.

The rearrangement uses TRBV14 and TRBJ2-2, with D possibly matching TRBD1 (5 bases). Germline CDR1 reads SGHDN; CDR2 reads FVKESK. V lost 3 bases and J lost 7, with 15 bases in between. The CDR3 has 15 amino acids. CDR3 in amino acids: CASSQDTYTGGELFF. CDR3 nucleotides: TGTGCCAGCAGCCAGGACACGTACACGGGCGGGGAGCTGTTTTTT.

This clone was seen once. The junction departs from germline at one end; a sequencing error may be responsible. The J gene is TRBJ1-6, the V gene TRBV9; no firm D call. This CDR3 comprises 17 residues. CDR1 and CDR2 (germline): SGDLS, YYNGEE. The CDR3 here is CASSVGMGSGNNSLLHF. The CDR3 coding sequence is TGTGCCAGCAGCGTAGGAATGGGCAGTGGAAATAATTCACTCCTCCACTTT.

The DNA of the CDR3 is TGTGCCAGCAGTTACTCGAGTATTCCGGGCCCGGGGTCGGGCTACACCTTC. Its translation is CASSYSSIPGPGSGYTF. The genes are TRBV6-2 or TRBV6-3 and TRBJ1-2; D unclear. The CDR3 is made up of 17 amino acids. Germline CDR1 and CDR2: MNHEY and SVGEGT. The V and J ends lost 0 bases and 8 bases respectively, with 22 bases between them.

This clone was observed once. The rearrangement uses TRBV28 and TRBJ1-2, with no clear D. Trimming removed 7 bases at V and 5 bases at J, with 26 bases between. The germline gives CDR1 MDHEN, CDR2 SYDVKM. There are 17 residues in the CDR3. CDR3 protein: CASNSPGSAKGWYGYTF. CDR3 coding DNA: TGTGCCAGCAACTCCCCGGGGTCCGCCAAAGGTTGGTATGGCTACACCTTC.

For the CDR3, the DNA is TGCGCCAGGGGTCTAGCGGGAGTCGAGTCCAACTCCTACAATGAGCAGTTCTTC. Amino acid sequence: CARGLAGVESNSYNEQFF. The genes are TRBV5-1 and TRBJ2-1; 10 bases are shared with TRBD2. In germline, CDR1 is SGHRS, CDR2 YFSETQ. V lost 8 bases to trimming and J lost 0 bases; unmatched junction nucleotides: 14. This CDR3 contains 18 residues.